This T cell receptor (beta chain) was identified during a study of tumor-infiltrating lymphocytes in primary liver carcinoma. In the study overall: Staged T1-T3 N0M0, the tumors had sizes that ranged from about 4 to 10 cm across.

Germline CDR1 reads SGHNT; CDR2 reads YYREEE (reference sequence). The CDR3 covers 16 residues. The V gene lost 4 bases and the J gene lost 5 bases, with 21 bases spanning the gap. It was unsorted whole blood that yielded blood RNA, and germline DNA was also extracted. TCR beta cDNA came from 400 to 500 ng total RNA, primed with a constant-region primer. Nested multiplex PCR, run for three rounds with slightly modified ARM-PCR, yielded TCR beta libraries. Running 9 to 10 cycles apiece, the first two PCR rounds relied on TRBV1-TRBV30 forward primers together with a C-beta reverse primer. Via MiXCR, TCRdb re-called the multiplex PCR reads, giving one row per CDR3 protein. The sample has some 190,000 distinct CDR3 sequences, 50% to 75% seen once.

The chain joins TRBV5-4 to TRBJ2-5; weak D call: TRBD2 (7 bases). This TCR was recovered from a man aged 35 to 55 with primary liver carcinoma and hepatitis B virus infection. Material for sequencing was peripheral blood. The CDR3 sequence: CASSLLEGGGFETQYF. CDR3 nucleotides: TGTGCCAGCAGCCTCCTTGAAGGGGGGGGGTTTGAGACCCAGTACTTC.